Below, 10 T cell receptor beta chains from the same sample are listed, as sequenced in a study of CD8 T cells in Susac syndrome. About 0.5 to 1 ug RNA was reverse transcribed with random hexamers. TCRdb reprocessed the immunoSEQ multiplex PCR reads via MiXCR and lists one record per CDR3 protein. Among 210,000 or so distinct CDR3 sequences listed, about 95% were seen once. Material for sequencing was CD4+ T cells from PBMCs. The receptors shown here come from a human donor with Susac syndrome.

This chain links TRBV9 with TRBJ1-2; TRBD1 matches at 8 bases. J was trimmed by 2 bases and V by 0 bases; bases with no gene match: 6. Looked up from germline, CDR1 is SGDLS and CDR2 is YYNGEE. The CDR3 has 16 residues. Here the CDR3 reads CASSVDPQGGNYGYTF. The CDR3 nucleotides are TGTGCCAGCAGCGTAGATCCACAGGGGGGGAACTATGGCTACACCTTC.

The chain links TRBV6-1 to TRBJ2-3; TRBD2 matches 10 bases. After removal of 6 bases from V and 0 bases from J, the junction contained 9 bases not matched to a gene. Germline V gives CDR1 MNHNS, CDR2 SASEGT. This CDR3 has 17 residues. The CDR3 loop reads CASSSAGLAASTDTQYF. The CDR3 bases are TGTGCCAGCAGCTCGGCAGGACTAGCGGCTAGCACAGATACGCAGTATTTT.

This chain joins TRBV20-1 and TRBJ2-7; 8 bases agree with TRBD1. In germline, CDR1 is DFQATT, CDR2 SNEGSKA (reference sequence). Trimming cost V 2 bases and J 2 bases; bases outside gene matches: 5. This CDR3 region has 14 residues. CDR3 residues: CSARRTGGTYEQYF. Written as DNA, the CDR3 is TGCAGTGCTAGACGAACAGGGGGAACCTACGAGCAGTACTTC.

The CDR3 sequence: CASSPGHLLAKNIQYF. The CDR3 DNA reads TGTGCCAGCAGCCCGGGACATCTTCTAGCCAAAAACATTCAGTACTTC. The rearrangement links TRBV5-8 to TRBJ2-4, with D possibly matching TRBD1 (6 bases). The V gene's germline CDR1 is SGHTS and CDR2 YDEGEE. The CDR3 has 16 amino acids. The V and J ends lost 4 bases and 0 bases respectively, with 14 bases between them.

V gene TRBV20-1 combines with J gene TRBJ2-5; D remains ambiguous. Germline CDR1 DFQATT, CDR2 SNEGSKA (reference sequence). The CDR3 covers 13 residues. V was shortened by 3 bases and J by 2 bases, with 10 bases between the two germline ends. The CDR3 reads CSASRQVQETQYF. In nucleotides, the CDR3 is TGCAGTGCTAGCCGGCAGGTTCAAGAGACCCAGTACTTC.

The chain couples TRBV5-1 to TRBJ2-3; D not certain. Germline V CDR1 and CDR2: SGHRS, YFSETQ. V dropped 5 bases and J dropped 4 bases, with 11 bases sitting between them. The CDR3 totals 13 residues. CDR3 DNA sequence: TGCGCCAGCAGACTGCCGGTGGCAGATACGCAGTATTTT. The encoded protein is CASRLPVADTQYF.

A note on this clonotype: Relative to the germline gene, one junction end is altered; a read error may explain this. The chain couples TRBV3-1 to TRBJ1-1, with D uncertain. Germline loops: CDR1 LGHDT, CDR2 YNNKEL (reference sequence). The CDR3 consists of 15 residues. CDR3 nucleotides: TGTGCCAGCAGCCGGATCAATGGATGGAACGCTGAAGCTTTCTTT. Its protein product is CASSRINGWNAEAFF.

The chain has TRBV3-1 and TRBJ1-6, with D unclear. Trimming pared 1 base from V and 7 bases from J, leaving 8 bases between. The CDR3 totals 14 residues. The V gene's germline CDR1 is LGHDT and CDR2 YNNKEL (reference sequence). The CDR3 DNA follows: TGTGCCAGCAGCCAAGCGAGGGAAAATTCACCCCTCCACTTT. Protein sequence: CASSQARENSPLHF.

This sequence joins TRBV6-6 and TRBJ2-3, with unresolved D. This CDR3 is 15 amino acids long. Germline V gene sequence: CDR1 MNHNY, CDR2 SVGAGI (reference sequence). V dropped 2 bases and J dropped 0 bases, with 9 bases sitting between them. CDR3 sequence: CASSYERPSTDTQYF. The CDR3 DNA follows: TGTGCCAGCAGTTACGAACGCCCAAGCACAGATACGCAGTATTTT.

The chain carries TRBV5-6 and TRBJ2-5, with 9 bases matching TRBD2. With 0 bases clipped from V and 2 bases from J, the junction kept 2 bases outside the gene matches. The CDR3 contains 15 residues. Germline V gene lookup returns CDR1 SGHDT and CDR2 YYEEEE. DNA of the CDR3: TGTGCCAGCAGCTTGGAGCGGGGGGTACAAGAGACCCAGTACTTC. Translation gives CASSLERGVQETQYF. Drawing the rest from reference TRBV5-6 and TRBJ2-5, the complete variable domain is DAGVTQSPTHLIKTRGQQVTLRCSPKSGHDTVSWYQQALGQGPQFIFQYYEEEERQRGNFPDRFSGHQFPNYSSELNVNALLLGDSALYLCASSLERGVQETQYFGPGTRLLVL.